The rows below give T cell receptor beta chains drawn from one sample of a study of blood T cell repertoires in COVID-19. Sequencing used immunoSEQ multiplex PCR; TCRdb keeps in-frame clones, though not all of them. The sample lists 130,000 to 150,000 clones, around 87% occurring once. Sample: peripheral blood. Source of these receptors: a man between 18 and 35 years old with COVID-19, enrolled during active disease. CDR3s include the opening cysteine and the closing phenylalanine or tryptophan. A D gene is named only where the DNA matches it firmly. Size is stated for part of the rows, as once, few or many counts, or as a class when the clone is expanded.

J | D | V | size | CDR3 | DNA
TRBJ2-7 | - | TRBV29-1 | - | CSVPRPNYEQYF | TGCAGCGTCCCTCGTCCTAACTACGAGCAGTACTTC
TRBJ1-1 | - | TRBV30 | - | CAWSTGMNTEAFF | TGTGCCTGGAGTACAGGGATGAACACTGAAGCTTTCTTT
TRBJ2-7 | TRBD2 | TRBV4-3 | - | CASSQDWGTSRNEQYF | TGCGCCAGCAGCCAAGATTGGGGGACTAGCAGGAACGAGCAGTACTTC
TRBJ2-4 | - | TRBV10-3 | - | CAISGGFSNSDDIQYF | TGTGCCATCAGTGGGGGATTCTCGAATAGCGATGACATTCAGTACTTC
TRBJ2-1 | TRBD2 | TRBV18 | - | CASSPTSGRAHEQFF | TGTGCCAGCTCACCTACTAGCGGGAGGGCCCATGAGCAGTTCTTC
TRBJ2-7 | - | TRBV25-1 | once | CASSEGLPYEQYF | TGTGCCAGCAGCGAAGGACTTCCCTACGAGCAGTACTTC
TRBJ2-1 | - | TRBV19 | - | CASSIRRPNEQFF | TGTGCCAGTAGTATCCGCAGGCCCAATGAGCAGTTCTTC
TRBJ2-7 | - | TRBV24-1 | - | CATSEAHSYEQYF | TGTGCCACCAGTGAGGCACATTCCTACGAGCAGTACTTC
TRBJ2-7 | TRBD1 | TRBV28 | once | CASSFLRDREYEQYF | TGTGCCAGCAGCTTTCTCCGGGACAGGGAGTACGAGCAGTACTTC
TRBJ2-2 | - | TRBV7-2 | - | CASSRALNTGELFF | TGTGCCAGCAGCCGCGCCCTGAACACCGGGGAGCTGTTTTTT
TRBJ1-5 | - | TRBV10-2 | - | CASSAAQENQPQHF | TGCGCCAGCAGTGCCGCACAGGAAAATCAGCCCCAGCATTTT
TRBJ1-2 | - | TRBV10-2 | - | CASSLGGQNKEGRYGYTF | TGCGCCAGCAGTTTGGGTGGGCAGAACAAGGAGGGCCGCTATGGCTACACCTTC
TRBJ2-1 | TRBD2 | TRBV29-1 | - | CSAEGAGGPYNEQFF | TGCAGCGCCGAGGGGGCGGGAGGGCCCTACAATGAGCAGTTCTTC
TRBJ2-4 | TRBD1 | TRBV7-9 | - | CASSFFRQGASIQYF | TGTGCCAGCAGCTTCTTCCGACAGGGGGCGAGCATTCAGTACTTC
TRBJ1-1 | - | TRBV4-3 | - | CASSQDRGMGTEAFF | TGCGCCAGCAGCCAAGATAGGGGGATGGGCACTGAAGCTTTCTTT
TRBJ2-1 | - | TRBV10-1 | - | CASSDLGDRRNEQFF | TGCGCCAGCAGTGACCTCGGAGACAGGAGGAATGAGCAGTTCTTC
TRBJ2-5 | - | TRBV7-7 | - | CASSLGHNQETQYF | TGTGCTAGCAGCTTGGGACACAACCAAGAGACCCAGTACTTC
TRBJ1-1 | - | TRBV30 | - | CAVEGDMNTEAFF | TGTGCCGTAGAGGGTGACATGAACACTGAAGCTTTCTTT
TRBJ2-1 | - | TRBV13 | once | CASSLGFRVLSEQFF | TGTGCCAGCAGCTTAGGTTTCAGGGTTTTGAGTGAGCAGTTCTTC
TRBJ2-3 | TRBD1 | TRBV11-2 | - | CASSLGQTDTQYF | TGTGCCAGCAGCTTGGGACAGACAGATACGCAGTATTTT
TRBJ2-1 | - | TRBV30 | once | CAWSPGNEQFF | TGTGCCTGGAGCCCGGGCAATGAGCAGTTCTTC
TRBJ1-2 | - | TRBV28 | - | CASSFGVNYGYTF | TGTGCCAGCAGTTTCGGGGTTAACTATGGCTACACCTTC
TRBJ1-3 | - | TRBV6-5 | once | CASSPSQGGGNTIYF | TGTGCCAGCAGCCCGAGCCAGGGTGGAGGAAACACCATATATTTT
TRBJ2-7 | - | TRBV24-1 | - | CATSDGAAKDPYEQYF | TGTGCCACCAGTGATGGGGCGGCGAAGGACCCCTACGAGCAGTACTTC
TRBJ2-1 | TRBD1 | TRBV2 | - | CASSGNRGQIGNEQFF | TGTGCCAGCAGTGGCAACAGGGGGCAGATAGGCAATGAGCAGTTCTTC
TRBJ2-7 | - | TRBV12-3/TRBV12-4 | - | CASSSGQGGEQYF | TGTGCCAGCAGTTCCGGACAGGGAGGGGAGCAGTACTTC
TRBJ1-2 | TRBD1 | TRBV6-5 | - | CASRTQGARSGYTF | TGTGCCAGCAGAACACAGGGGGCGCGGAGTGGCTACACCTTC
TRBJ1-2 | - | TRBV28 | - | CASSLGGAFYGYTF | TGTGCCAGCAGTTTAGGGGGCGCCTTCTATGGCTACACCTTC
TRBJ2-5 | TRBD1 | TRBV18 | - | CASSPRTGGLETQYF | TGTGCCAGCTCACCAAGGACAGGGGGCTTGGAGACCCAGTACTTC
TRBJ2-2 | - | TRBV6-5 | - | CASSYRAGAAGELFF | TGTGCCAGCAGTTACCGGGCAGGGGCGGCCGGGGAGCTGTTTTTT
TRBJ2-7 | TRBD1 | TRBV30 | - | CAWSADRGSYEQYF | TGTGCCTGGAGTGCGGACAGGGGGTCCTACGAGCAGTACTTC
TRBJ1-4 | TRBD1 | TRBV15 | - | CATSRDRQGNNEKLFF | TGTGCCACCAGCAGAGACCGACAGGGTAATAATGAAAAACTGTTTTTT
TRBJ1-2 | TRBD1 | TRBV28 | once | CASTGTGRGYTF | TGTGCCAGCACCGGGACAGGGCGAGGCTACACCTTC
TRBJ1-1 | - | TRBV7-3 | - | CASSLDLTTEAFF | TGTGCCAGCAGCTTGGACTTAACCACTGAAGCTTTCTTT
TRBJ1-3 | - | TRBV3-1/TRBV3-2 | many | CASSQEVTGGNTIYF | TGTGCCAGCAGCCAAGAAGTCACCGGTGGAAACACCATATATTTT
TRBJ2-7 | TRBD2 | TRBV14 | - | CASREEGGYYEQYF | TGTGCCAGCCGGGAGGAGGGAGGCTACTACGAGCAGTACTTC
TRBJ1-4 | - | TRBV28 | - | CASLNGRLGANEKLFF | TGTGCCAGCCTAAATGGTAGGCTAGGCGCTAATGAAAAACTGTTTTTT
TRBJ2-1 | TRBD2 | TRBV3-1/TRBV3-2 | - | CASSQERGLAGGPPNNEQFF | TGTGCCAGCAGCCAAGAACGAGGACTAGCGGGAGGCCCCCCAAACAATGAGCAGTTCTTC